What follows describes a single T cell receptor (beta chain). The antigen is not known. The CDR3 sequence is 12 residues long. Trimming removed 7 bases from V and 7 bases from J; junction bases left unmatched: 4. Germline assignment: CDR1 MNHEY and CDR2 SVGAGI. Time point specified: week 35, safety follow-up. The vaccine gave 300 ug of a 20-mer mutant IDH1 peptide subcutaneously per dose. These data belong to a study of a mutant IDH1 vaccine in newly diagnosed glioma. Looking at the study overall: Vaccines began 4-6 weeks after radiotherapy alone, or with temozolomide cycles. Week 35 held visit V12, while week 47 held visit V13.

Sequenced by immunoSEQ multiplex PCR; TCRdb stores in-frame clones only, minus some. The sample includes just under 70,000 clones, more than 70% of them seen just once. The chain carries TRBV6-5 and TRBJ2-5; 9 nucleotides align to TRBD1. The sample was PBMCs, taken from a glioma patient whose treatment included an IDH1 peptide vaccine. The sequence derives from a man between 18 and 29 years old with glioma. This CDR3 reads CASNTQGATQYF. The DNA of the CDR3 is TGTGCCAGCAACACACAGGGGGCGACCCAGTACTTC.